Following are 21 T cell receptor beta chains from one sample sequenced in a study of cytotoxic CD8 clonotypes in ibrutinib-treated CLL. Profiled with immunoSEQ multiplex PCR; TCRdb holds only in-frame clones, not every one. The sample records about 300,000 clones, approximately 76% being singletons. The sequencing used PBMCs, collected at disease progression, from a patient treated with ibrutinib. The receptors come from a human donor with chronic lymphocytic leukemia.

In DNA, the CDR3 is TGCGCCAGCAGCTTGTCGGCAGGGGGCACCGGGGAGCTGTTTTTT. This sequence encodes CASSLSAGGTGELFF. J is TRBJ2-2 and V is TRBV5-1, with TRBD1 matching 7 bases. This CDR3 comprises 15 residues. V gave up 1 base and J gave up 4 bases; unmatched junction bases: 4. Germline-derived CDR1 and CDR2 are SGHRS and YFSETQ. Full variable domain (rest looked up from reference TRBV5-1 and TRBJ2-2): KAGVTQTPRYLIKTRGQQVTLSCSPISGHRSVSWYQQTPGQGLQFLFEYFSETQRNKGNFPGRFSGRQFSNSRSEMNVSTLELGDSALYLCASSLSAGGTGELFFGEGSRLTVL.

For this clone: Additional DNA sequences in this sample encode the identical CDR3. The chain recombines TRBV7-6 with TRBJ2-5; D gene uncertain. The CDR3 has 12 amino acids. Per the germline V gene, CDR1 is SGHVS and CDR2 is FNYEAQ. V lost 6 bases and J lost 0, with 5 bases in between. The CDR3, as DNA: TGTGCCAGCAGTTTGAACCAAGAGACCCAGTACTTC. Protein sequence: CASSLNQETQYF.

V and J are TRBV9 and TRBJ2-5; 13 nucleotides agree with TRBD2. Germline V gives CDR1 SGDLS, CDR2 YYNGEE. The CDR3 extends over 16 amino acids. V lost 3 bases and J lost 1; bases outside the gene matches: 3. CDR3 amino acids: CASSGGTSGVQETQYF. CDR3 DNA: TGTGCCAGCAGCGGGGGGACTAGCGGGGTCCAAGAGACCCAGTACTTC.

The rearrangement links TRBV27 to TRBJ2-7; 8 bases are shared with TRBD2. From germline, CDR1 is MNHEY and CDR2 SMNVEV (reference sequence). Trimming at V came to 7 bases and at J to 2 bases, leaving 13 bases not matched to a gene. This CDR3 has 16 residues. The CDR3 here is CASNPRGSGGAYEQYF. CDR3 coding DNA: TGTGCCAGCAACCCGCGGGGGAGCGGGGGAGCCTACGAGCAGTACTTC.

This clone was seen only a few times. J is TRBJ2-7 and V is TRBV9; 7 bases are a match to TRBD1. Germline values: CDR1 SGDLS, CDR2 YYNGEE. V shed 4 bases, J shed 5 bases, and the junction held 6 bases outside the gene matches. CDR3 length equals 13 residues. CDR3: CASSSDRVHEQYF. As DNA, the CDR3 is TGTGCCAGCAGCAGTGACAGGGTCCACGAGCAGTACTTC.

CDR3 in amino acids: CASSFVLNTEAFF. The CDR3 nucleotides are TGTGCCAGCAGCTTTGTACTGAACACTGAAGCTTTCTTT. The rearrangement joins TRBV7-3 to TRBJ1-1; D remains unclear. The CDR3 contains 13 residues. The germline CDR1 and CDR2 sequences are SGHTA and FQGTGA. The germline V and J ends were trimmed by 3 bases and 0 bases, with 5 bases remaining between them.

This clone was seen just once. This chain uses TRBV6-5 with TRBJ2-7, with 8 bases identical to TRBD1. Germline V gene data show CDR1 as MNHEY and CDR2 as SVGAGI. V was clipped by 7 bases and J by 7 bases; unmatched bases: 12. This CDR3 comprises 14 residues. The CDR3 nucleotides are TGTGCCAGCACCGGACAGGGCCCTTGGGGTGAGCAGTACTTC. Translation gives CASTGQGPWGEQYF.

The chain is built from TRBV20-1 and TRBJ2-3; D unclear. The length of the CDR3 is 11 residues. Germline assignment: CDR1 DFQATT and CDR2 SNEGSKA (reference sequence). Trimming shortened V by 5 bases and J by 10 bases, and 13 bases separated the two germline ends. The CDR3 DNA sequence: TGCAGTGCTCAGATGGGTGGTGCGCAGTATTTT. Amino acids: CSAQMGGAQYF.

V is TRBV7-9 and J is TRBJ2-7, with TRBD1 matching 9 bases. This CDR3 contains 14 residues. V was pared by 1 base and J by 5 bases, with 3 bases of the junction left unmatched. Germline V gene lookup returns CDR1 SEHNR and CDR2 FQNEAQ (reference sequence). CDR3 in DNA: TGTGCCAGCAGCTTAGGAACAGGGGGCCACGAGCAGTACTTC. Its translation is CASSLGTGGHEQYF.

The chain uses TRBV19 and TRBJ1-2; unclear D gene. The germline CDR1 and CDR2 sequences are LNHDA and SQIVND (reference sequence). CDR3 length: 13 residues. Trimming pared 10 bases from V and 1 base from J, leaving 13 bases between. CDR3 sequence reads: CATSREFNYGYTF. CDR3 nucleotides: TGTGCCACCTCGCGGGAGTTTAACTATGGCTACACCTTC.

A note on this clone: The same CDR3 arises from other DNA sequences in this sample as well. The V and J genes are TRBV19 and TRBJ1-2; 7 bases are shared with TRBD1. V lost 7 bases, J lost 0 bases, and 5 bases stayed unmatched. The germline V gene encodes CDR1 LNHDA and CDR2 SQIVND (reference sequence). The CDR3 contains 14 residues. The CDR3, as DNA: TGTGCCAGTACGCGGACAGGAACTAACTATGGCTACACCTTC. Translated: CASTRTGTNYGYTF.

This clone has more than one count but fewer than ten. The chain is built from TRBV10-3 and TRBJ1-1; D not resolved. The germline CDR1 and CDR2 sequences are ENHRY and SYGVKD. This CDR3 spans 13 amino acids. V lost 10 bases and J lost 0, with 12 bases in between. The CDR3 loop is CATLGVLNTEAFF. Here the CDR3 DNA reads TGTGCCACCCTCGGGGTACTGAACACTGAAGCTTTCTTT.

The chain is built from TRBV21-1 and TRBJ1-1. TRBV21-1 is flagged as a pseudogene. This CDR3 has 14 residues. In DNA, the CDR3 is TGTGCCAGCAGCGACCGGGGCCGGAACACTGAAGCTTTCTTT. It yields the protein CASSDRGRNTEAFF.

The V and J genes are TRBV29-1 and TRBJ2-7; D is perhaps TRBD1 (6 bases). This CDR3 comprises 12 residues. The V end was cut by 5 bases, the J end by 2 bases, with 10 bases between. The V gene's germline CDR1 is SQVTM and CDR2 ANQGSEA. CDR3 nucleotides: TGCAGCGTTACGGACAGAACCTACGAGCAGTACTTC. This codes for CSVTDRTYEQYF.

The V gene is TRBV18, the J gene TRBJ2-7; 7 nucleotides match TRBD1. V lost 4 bases, J lost 3 bases, and 9 bases stayed unmatched. There are 15 residues in the CDR3. Germline V gene sequence: CDR1 KGHSH, CDR2 LQKENI. CDR3 in DNA: TGTGCCAGCTCACGCGACAGGGCCCTTTACTACGAGCAGTACTTC. Protein: CASSRDRALYYEQYF.

The V gene is TRBV11-2, the J gene TRBJ2-7; D gene unclear. The CDR3 consists of 13 residues. Germline loops: CDR1 SGHAT, CDR2 FQNNGV. The V end was cut by 1 base, the J end by 4 bases, with 8 bases between. The CDR3 DNA reads TGTGCCAGCAGCTTAGCGGATCAATACGAGCAGTACTTC. Its translation: CASSLADQYEQYF.

This clone was seen a few times. Other nucleotide sequences from this sample produce the same CDR3. The V and J genes are TRBV6-1 and TRBJ1-4, with a possible D match to TRBD1 (5 bases). CDR1 MNHNS and CDR2 SASEGT come from the germline V gene. CDR3 length: 14 amino acids. Trimming stripped 3 bases from V and 7 bases from J, with 12 bases between. The CDR3 sequence is CASSDPGRGEKLFF. DNA for the CDR3: TGTGCCAGCAGTGATCCGGGTAGGGGTGAAAAACTGTTTTTT.

The chain uses TRBV29-1 and TRBJ1-2; no clear D gene. Trimming shortened V by 8 bases and J by 4 bases, and 14 bases separated the two germline ends. Germline lookup yields CDR1 SQVTM and CDR2 ANQGSEA. The CDR3 loop spans 12 amino acids. Written as DNA, the CDR3 is TGCAGCATTCCGGACCGACCCTATGGCTACACCTTC. As protein: CSIPDRPYGYTF.

The chain has TRBV13 and TRBJ1-2; D unresolved. The V and J ends lost 4 bases and 5 bases respectively, with 8 bases between them. Germline loops: CDR1 PRHDT, CDR2 FYEKMQ (reference sequence). The CDR3 loop spans 12 amino acids. The CDR3: CASSWREYGYTF. In DNA, the CDR3 is TGTGCCAGCAGCTGGAGGGAATATGGCTACACCTTC.

This clone was detected a few times. V is TRBV27 and J is TRBJ1-6; D might be TRBD1 (6 bases). This CDR3 contains 13 residues. CDR1 is MNHEY and CDR2 is SMNVEV in the germline V gene (reference sequence). With 3 bases removed from V and 10 bases from J, the gap between germline ends came to 10 bases. The CDR3 coding sequence is TGTGCCAGCAGTTTCAATAGGGGGTCACCCCTCCACTTT. It translates to CASSFNRGSPLHF.

The chain carries TRBV5-1 and TRBJ2-7; D is undetermined. Germline values: CDR1 SGHRS, CDR2 YFSETQ. V was clipped by 6 bases and J by 6 bases, with 22 bases between them. The CDR3 totals 15 residues. As DNA, the CDR3 is TGCGCCAGCAACTTCGCCGGGCCGTTGACTGGCGAGCAGTACTTC. Its protein product is CASNFAGPLTGEQYF.